A single sample gave rise to the 27 T cell receptor beta chains below, sequenced in a study of shared clonotypes between healthy human individuals. Method: immunoSEQ multiplex PCR; TCRdb's copy keeps in-frame clones and lacks some. The sample yields 550,000 to 800,000 clones, less than 85% seen once. Sequencing used memory CD4+ T cells sorted from blood. Documented subset: CD45RA-negative fraction. Receptor source: a woman aged 30 to 39 in good health.

This clone has a handful of counts. The chain recombines TRBV30 with TRBJ2-7; 9 nucleotides line up with TRBD1. V dropped 7 bases and J dropped 3; count of bases not matched to a gene: 4. This CDR3 spans 12 amino acids. CDR1 and CDR2 from the germline V gene are GTSNPN and SVGIG (reference sequence). The CDR3 sequence: CAYGTGYYEQYF. The DNA of the CDR3 is TGTGCCTACGGGACAGGGTACTACGAGCAGTACTTC. Complete variable domain (other parts from reference TRBV30 and TRBJ2-7): SQTIHQWPATLVQPVGSPLSLECTVEGTSNPNLYWYRQAAGRGLQLLFYSVGIGQISSEVPQNLSASRPQDRQFILSSKKLLLSDSGFYLCAYGTGYYEQYFGPGTRLTVT.

This clone occurred once. The chain recombines TRBV5-1 with TRBJ2-2; TRBD1 aligns across 9 bases. This CDR3 is 16 amino acids long. V lost 4 bases and J lost 5; bases outside the gene matches: 9. Germline CDR1 SGHRS, CDR2 YFSETQ. DNA for the CDR3: TGCGCCAGCAGCCTGACCGGACAGGGGATAACCGGGGAGCTGTTTTTT. It codes for CASSLTGQGITGELFF.

In the case of this clone: This sample also contains other DNA sequences that code for the same CDR3. The chain carries TRBV2 and TRBJ1-2, with D uncertain. This CDR3 has 13 amino acids. V lost 0 bases and J lost 2, with 4 bases in between. The germline V gene has CDR1 SNHLY and CDR2 FYNNEI. CDR3 sequence (DNA): TGTGCCAGCAGTGAAGCGGTCAACTATGGCTACACCTTC. As protein: CASSEAVNYGYTF.

This chain uses TRBV30 with TRBJ2-3, with unresolved D. This CDR3 is built from 15 residues. Trimming removed 0 bases at V and 0 bases at J, with 10 bases between. CDR1 is GTSNPN, CDR2 SVGIG, per germline (reference sequence). CDR3 DNA sequence: TGTGCCTGGAGTGTACAAGGGATTAGCACAGATACGCAGTATTTT. Protein product: CAWSVQGISTDTQYF.

The J gene is TRBJ2-3, the V gene TRBV28, with D maybe TRBD1 (6 bases). The CDR3 sequence is 14 residues long. CDR1 MDHEN and CDR2 SYDVKM come from the germline V gene. Trimming took off 3 bases at V and 3 bases at J, with 10 bases between the two ends. The CDR3 protein is CASSLTGGTDTQYF. CDR3 nucleotide sequence: TGTGCCAGCAGTTTGACAGGTGGTACAGATACGCAGTATTTT.

This clone was counted many times. The chain couples TRBV27 to TRBJ1-2, with unresolved D. The V end lost 2 bases, the J end lost 8 bases, and 15 bases lay between the germline ends. This CDR3 has 14 amino acids. Germline V gene sequence: CDR1 MNHEY, CDR2 SMNVEV (reference sequence). The CDR3 sequence is CASSLVGQALGYTF. As DNA, the CDR3 is TGTGCCAGCAGTTTAGTGGGTCAGGCCTTAGGCTACACCTTC.

This chain links TRBV11-2 with TRBJ2-7, with TRBD1 as a possible D gene (6 bases). The CDR3 consists of 14 residues. Per the germline V gene, CDR1 is SGHAT and CDR2 is FQNNGV. The V and J ends lost 4 bases and 4 bases respectively, with 14 bases between them. CDR3 coding DNA: TGTGCCAGCAGCTCGGGATTTGGACAGTACGAGCAGTACTTC. Protein: CASSSGFGQYEQYF.

This clone has a single count. The gene calls are TRBV6-6 and TRBJ1-5; no firm D call. CDR1 MNHNY and CDR2 SVGAGI come from the germline V gene (reference sequence). The CDR3 extends over 13 amino acids. The V end lost 4 bases, the J end lost 8 bases, and 12 bases lay between the germline ends. The CDR3 DNA reads TGTGCCAGCAGTTCCCGAGCAACGGAGCCCCAGCATTTT. Its protein product is CASSSRATEPQHF.

The chain has TRBV4-2 and TRBJ1-1, with TRBD1 as a possible D gene (5 bases). This CDR3 contains 14 residues. The germline V and J ends were trimmed by 0 bases and 1 base, with 6 bases remaining between them. The germline gives CDR1 LGHNA, CDR2 YNFKEQ. CDR3 DNA: TGTGCCAGCAGCCAAGACAGGGCGAACACTGAAGCTTTCTTT. Translating gives CASSQDRANTEAFF.

This rearrangement joins TRBV4-2 to TRBJ2-1; D might be TRBD2 (6 bases). This CDR3 contains 20 residues. The V end was cut by 1 base, the J end by 0 bases, with 22 bases between. The germline V gene has CDR1 LGHNA and CDR2 YNFKEQ. CDR3 loop: CASSQAWAIGGISSYNEQFF. The DNA of the CDR3 is TGTGCCAGCAGCCAAGCCTGGGCCATCGGAGGGATTAGCTCCTACAATGAGCAGTTCTTC.

The genes are TRBV15 and TRBJ2-3, with a tentative D call TRBD2 (7 bases). This CDR3 has 16 residues. The germline CDR1 and CDR2 sequences are LNHNV and YYDKDF (reference sequence). Trimming stripped 0 bases from V and 2 bases from J, with 12 bases between. The CDR3 protein is CATSRDRGAITDTQYF. The DNA of the CDR3 is TGTGCCACCAGCAGAGACCGGGGGGCTATCACAGATACGCAGTATTTT.

This chain connects TRBV7-6 to TRBJ2-7, with 7 nucleotides matching TRBD2. J gave up 0 bases and V 5 bases, and 13 bases lay outside the gene matches. This CDR3 has 17 residues. Germline V gene sequence: CDR1 SGHVS, CDR2 FNYEAQ. The CDR3 sequence is CASSPVGASGSSYEQYF. The CDR3 bases are TGTGCCAGCAGCCCAGTGGGTGCTAGCGGAAGCTCCTACGAGCAGTACTTC.

The chain joins TRBV28 to TRBJ1-1; possible D gene TRBD1, 6 bases. The ends were cut back, 8 bases at V and 0 bases at J, with 16 bases in the middle. The CDR3 totals 15 residues. Germline assignment: CDR1 MDHEN and CDR2 SYDVKM. The CDR3 bases are TGTGCCAGCGAGGGGGATTCTAGAGTGAACACTGAAGCTTTCTTT. The encoded protein is CASEGDSRVNTEAFF.

The chain uses TRBV14 and TRBJ2-4, with TRBD2 as a possible D gene (6 bases). V lost 5 bases and J 7 bases, leaving 12 bases between the germline ends. Germline CDR1 and CDR2: SGHDN and FVKESK. The CDR3 covers 13 residues. The CDR3 DNA is TGTGCCAGCAGCTTGGGACTTCTCAACATTCAGTACTTC. It codes for CASSLGLLNIQYF.

This clone came up once. The chain joins TRBV6-5 to TRBJ2-7; 9 bases align to TRBD1. From germline, CDR1 is MNHEY and CDR2 SVGAGI. V was clipped by 0 bases and J by 2 bases; unmatched bases: 2. The CDR3 covers 15 residues. The CDR3 DNA reads as TGTGCCAGCAGTTACTCGAGGACAGGGGCCTACGAGCAGTACTTC. Translated: CASSYSRTGAYEQYF.

This chain connects TRBV9 to TRBJ1-2; D may be TRBD1 (5 bases). The ends were cut back, 1 base at V and 6 bases at J, with 19 bases in the middle. CDR3 length equals 16 residues. The germline V gene encodes CDR1 SGDLS and CDR2 YYNGEE. The CDR3 DNA reads as TGTGCCAGCAGCGTAAATCTCGGCGGGGGGTTAGATGGCTACACCTTC. This translates into CASSVNLGGGLDGYTF.

The rearrangement joins TRBV5-1 to TRBJ2-7; no firm D call. The germline V gene has CDR1 SGHRS and CDR2 YFSETQ. Between the trimmed V and J ends, which lost 0 bases and 5 bases, there was a span of 9 bases. The CDR3 contains 13 residues. CDR3 amino acids: CASSLVGPDEQYF. The CDR3 nucleotides read TGCGCCAGCAGCTTGGTCGGACCCGACGAGCAGTACTTC. The full variable domain, its missing parts supplied by reference TRBV5-1 and TRBJ2-7, is KAGVTQTPRYLIKTRGQQVTLSCSPISGHRSVSWYQQTPGQGLQFLFEYFSETQRNKGNFPGRFSGRQFSNSRSEMNVSTLELGDSALYLCASSLVGPDEQYFGPGTRLTVT.

This chain joins TRBV5-5 and TRBJ1-5; TRBD1 might be the D (5 bases). The CDR3 is 14 amino acids. The germline V gene has CDR1 SGHKS and CDR2 YYEKEE (reference sequence). V was pared by 1 base and J by 7 bases, with 12 bases between. The CDR3 DNA follows: TGTGCCAGCAGCTTGTTTATGGGGGAACAGCCCCAGCATTTT. It encodes CASSLFMGEQPQHF.

This chain connects TRBV9 to TRBJ2-1, with 8 bases aligning to TRBD2. Losses at the gene ends were 0 bases for V and 8 bases for J; bases not matched to a gene: 4. The length of the CDR3 is 14 residues. Per germline, CDR1 SGDLS and CDR2 YYNGEE. DNA of the CDR3: TGTGCCAGCAGCGTAGCGGGAGGGTCGGATGAGCAGTTCTTC. Translated, it gives CASSVAGGSDEQFF.

CDR3 region: CASSERLLTSYEQYF. In nucleotides, the CDR3 is TGTGCCAGCAGTGAACGGCTATTGACCTCCTACGAGCAGTACTTC. The genes are TRBV6-1 and TRBJ2-7; D unresolved. The CDR3 loop spans 15 amino acids. Trimming cost V 2 bases and J 0 bases, with 11 bases left between them. The germline V gene encodes CDR1 MNHNS and CDR2 SASEGT.

CDR3 loop: CASSLKGASIYTF. The DNA of the CDR3 is TGTGCCAGCAGTTTGAAGGGTGCCTCTATCTACACCTTC. The rearrangement joins TRBV6-7 to TRBJ1-2; D not certain. TRBV6-7 is designated an ORF whose function remains uncertain. The CDR3 is 13 residues long. Deletions cut 4 bases from V and 10 bases from J, with 16 bases between.

This clone was observed at least ten times. The chain is built from TRBV19 and TRBJ1-5; TRBD1 might be the D (6 bases). Per germline, CDR1 LNHDA and CDR2 SQIVND (reference sequence). The CDR3 is made up of 14 amino acids. The V and J ends lost 4 bases and 8 bases respectively, with 15 bases between them. The CDR3 DNA sequence: TGTGCCAGTAGTACCAACGACAGGTTGGAGCCCCAGCATTTT. This codes for CASSTNDRLEPQHF. The entire variable domain, with the rest obtained from reference TRBV19 and TRBJ1-5, is as follows: DGGITQSPKYLFRKEGQNVTLSCEQNLNHDAMYWYRQDPGQGLRLIYYSQIVNDFQKGDIAEGYSVSREKKESFPLTVTSAQKNPTAFYLCASSTNDRLEPQHFGDGTRLSIL.

The chain couples TRBV28 to TRBJ1-4, with D possibly matching TRBD1 (6 bases). CDR3 length equals 16 residues. Trimming left V 4 bases short and J 7 bases short, with 19 bases between. Germline assignment: CDR1 MDHEN and CDR2 SYDVKM. The CDR3 loop is CASSWEKYRGVEKLFF. In DNA form, the CDR3 reads TGTGCCAGCAGTTGGGAAAAGTATAGGGGGGTTGAAAAACTGTTTTTT.

The chain links TRBV7-2 to TRBJ2-1; D perhaps matches TRBD2 (6 bases). V gave up 6 bases and J gave up 7 bases, with 16 bases separating them. Germline loops: CDR1 SGHTA, CDR2 FQGNSA. The CDR3 length is 14 residues. CDR3 coding DNA: TGTGCCAGCAGATCGGGGGTCTGGGGGAATGAGCAGTTCTTC. Amino acid sequence: CASRSGVWGNEQFF.

This clone has only a few counts. The same CDR3 also results from other DNA sequences found in this sample. The chain is built from TRBV18 and TRBJ1-1; D possibly corresponds to TRBD1 (5 bases). V shed 4 bases and J shed 1 base, with 10 bases lying between them. The CDR3 runs 14 residues. Per the germline V gene, CDR1 is KGHSH and CDR2 is LQKENI. CDR3 region: CASSLGRKNTEAFF. The CDR3 DNA follows: TGTGCCAGCTCACTGGGACGGAAGAACACTGAAGCTTTCTTT.

This sequence joins TRBV30 and TRBJ2-3; D may match TRBD1 or TRBD2 (6 bases each). In germline, CDR1 is GTSNPN, CDR2 SVGIG (reference sequence). The CDR3 spans 15 residues. Trimming took off 1 base at V and 3 bases at J, with 14 bases between the two ends. The CDR3 nucleotides are TGTGCCTGGAGTGCGGGGGCGGGAAGGACAGATACGCAGTATTTT. It is translated as CAWSAGAGRTDTQYF.

DNA for the CDR3: TGTGCCAGTAGTGTCGGACAGGGCGACTCCACTGAAGCTTTCTTT. Translated, it gives CASSVGQGDSTEAFF. The chain joins TRBV19 to TRBJ1-1; 8 nucleotides match TRBD1. The germline V gene has CDR1 LNHDA and CDR2 SQIVND (reference sequence). V lost 5 bases and J lost 4; bases outside the gene matches: 9. The CDR3 extends over 15 amino acids.